One TCR beta chain is described in this entry. The antigen is undetermined. The CDR3 contains 11 residues. V shed 7 bases, J shed 14 bases, and the junction held 10 bases outside the gene matches. Germline V lookup: CDR1 SQVTM, CDR2 ANQGSEA. Sequencing used cDNA as its template, made by extracting RNA and reverse transcribing it. Measured with immunoSEQ multiplex PCR; TCRdb has only the in-frame clones, and not every one. This table holds 150,000 to 200,000 clones, roughly 53% found once. Treatment indicated: oral pan-JAK inhibitor, 5-10 mg twice daily. The data were obtained in a study of CD8+ T cells in alopecia areata. Findings and caveats of the study: Lesional scalp exceeded normal scalp in clonality, especially in alopecia totalis/universalis. Uncertainty remains about how baseline CD8+ expansion links to response, with one nonresponder. Under tofacitinib, fewer expanded CD8+ clones appeared among the top 100 scalp clones.

The sequence derives from a human donor with alopecia areata. The chain combines TRBV29-1 with TRBJ2-3; 9 positions match TRBD2. This specimen consisted of CD8+ T cells sorted from blood, obtained at week 24, from a patient treated with tofacitinib. The CDR3 protein is CSAPGTSSPYF. The DNA of the CDR3 is TGCAGCGCCCCCGGGACTAGCTCACCGTATTTT.